The present TCR beta chain was sequenced within a study of blood T cell repertoires in COVID-19. Study background: COVID-19 samples from acute and convalescent phases originated in the United States, Italy and Spain. The analysed material was cDNA or gDNA that came from T cells, B-cell-depleted T cells, or PBMCs.

This clone was picked up a small number of times. V shed 2 bases, J shed 9 bases, and the junction held 9 bases outside the gene matches. Germline assignment: CDR1 MNHEY and CDR2 SVGAGI. CDR3 size: 14 residues. In the authors' methods: How many nucleated cells were present was estimated from reference gene primer amplification. Generated by immunoSEQ multiplex PCR, the TCRdb table keeps only in-frame clones and is missing some. V and J calls and clone size follow that table, whereas D and trimming were derived from the DNA. The sample consists of some 88,000 clones, over 75% of them appearing once. This clonotype was obtained from a man between 60 and 75 years old with acute or convalescent COVID-19. The chain carries TRBV6-5 and TRBJ1-1; TRBD1 aligns across 7 bases. Sequenced sample: peripheral blood. This CDR3 reads CASSYPGQIQQAFF. The DNA of the CDR3 is TGTGCCAGCAGTTACCCGGGACAGATACAGCAAGCTTTCTTT.